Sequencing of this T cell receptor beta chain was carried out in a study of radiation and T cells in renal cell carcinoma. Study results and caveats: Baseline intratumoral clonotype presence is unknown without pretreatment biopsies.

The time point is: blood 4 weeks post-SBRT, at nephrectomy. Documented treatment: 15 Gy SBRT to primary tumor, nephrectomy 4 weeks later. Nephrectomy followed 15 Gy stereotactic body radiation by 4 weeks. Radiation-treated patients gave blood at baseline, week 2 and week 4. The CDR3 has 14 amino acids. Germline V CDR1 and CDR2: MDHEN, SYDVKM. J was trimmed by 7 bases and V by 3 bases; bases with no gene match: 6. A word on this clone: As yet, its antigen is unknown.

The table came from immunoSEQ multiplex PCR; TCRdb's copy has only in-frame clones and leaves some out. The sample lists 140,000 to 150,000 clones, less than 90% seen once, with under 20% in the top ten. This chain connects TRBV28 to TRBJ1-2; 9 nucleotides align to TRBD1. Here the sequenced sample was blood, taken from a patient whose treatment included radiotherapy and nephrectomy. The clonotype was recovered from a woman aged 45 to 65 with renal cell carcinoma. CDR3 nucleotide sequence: TGTGCCAGCAGTTTTGCGGGACAGGGTTTTGGCTACACCTTC. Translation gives CASSFAGQGFGYTF.